The 32 T cell receptor beta chains below were found in one sample sequenced in a study of blood T cell repertoires in COVID-19. TCRdb keeps only in-frame clones here, not all; method: immunoSEQ multiplex PCR. The sample shows 150,000 to 200,000 clones, around 82% of them seen only once. Sequenced material: PBMCs or T cells enriched from blood (not recorded which). The receptor set was obtained from a woman aged 50 to 60 with acute COVID-19.

The chain joins TRBV5-4 to TRBJ2-3, with TRBD1 matching 7 bases. Germline-derived CDR1 and CDR2 are SGHNT and YYREEE (reference sequence). This CDR3 has 14 amino acids. The V gene end was trimmed by 5 bases and the J gene end by 4 bases; junction bases not matched to a gene: 7. In DNA form, the CDR3 reads TGTGCCAGCAGAGCCGGGACAGACCCAGATACGCAGTATTTT. This sequence encodes CASRAGTDPDTQYF.

The genes are TRBV6-5 and TRBJ1-5, with D maybe TRBD1 (6 bases). Trimming cost V 5 bases and J 6 bases, with 17 bases left between them. CDR1 is MNHEY, CDR2 SVGAGI, per germline. This CDR3 region has 15 residues. CDR3 in DNA: TGTGCCAGCAGTACCCAGGGGCAGGGCCGTCAGCCCCAGCATTTT. Translated: CASSTQGQGRQPQHF.

The J gene is TRBJ2-2, the V gene TRBV4-1; 7 bases line up with TRBD1. With 8 bases clipped from V and 3 bases from J, the junction kept 12 bases outside the gene matches. The CDR3 covers 16 residues. From germline, CDR1 is MGHRA and CDR2 YSYEKL. In DNA form, the CDR3 reads TGCGCCAGCGGACACCCTAGACAGGGAGACACCGGGGAGCTGTTTTTT. Translation: CASGHPRQGDTGELFF.

The CDR3 here is CASSLDPGTYEQYV. For the CDR3, the DNA is TGCGCCAGCAGCTTGGATCCAGGGACCTACGAGCAGTACGTC. The V and J genes are TRBV5-1 and TRBJ2-7; TRBD1 is a possible D gene (5 bases). The CDR3 has 14 amino acids. The germline gives CDR1 SGHRS, CDR2 YFSETQ. Trimming cost V 0 bases and J 2 bases, with 9 bases left between them.

The CDR3 here is CASSSPDGETQYF. The CDR3 DNA is TGTGCCAGCAGCTCCCCTGACGGGGAGACCCAGTACTTC. The rearrangement uses TRBV7-8 and TRBJ2-5, with no clear D. V gave up 4 bases and J gave up 5 bases, with 11 bases separating them. Germline CDR1 SGHVS, CDR2 FQNEAQ. This CDR3 has 13 residues.

V and J are TRBV6-6 and TRBJ1-2; 9 nucleotides agree with TRBD1. The V gene end was trimmed by 6 bases and the J gene end by 1 base; junction bases not matched to a gene: 0. CDR1 is MNHNY, CDR2 SVGAGI, per germline (reference sequence). This CDR3 is 13 amino acids long. This CDR3 reads CASRDRGNYGYTF. CDR3 bases: TGTGCCAGCAGGGACAGGGGTAACTATGGCTACACCTTC.

This clone was seen just once. CDR3 DNA: TGTGCCAGCTCACCTTACTCTGACAGGGACTATGGCTACACCTTC. Its protein product is CASSPYSDRDYGYTF. The chain carries TRBV18 and TRBJ1-2; 7 bases line up with TRBD1. The germline V gene encodes CDR1 KGHSH and CDR2 LQKENI. The CDR3 runs 15 residues. The trim removed 3 bases at V and 3 bases at J, leaving 7 bases unmatched. The full variable domain, rest sourced from reference TRBV18 and TRBJ1-2, is NAGVMQNPRHLVRRRGQEARLRCSPMKGHSHVYWYRQLPEEGLKFMVYLQKENIIDESGMPKERFSAEFPKEGPSILRIQQVVRGDSAAYFCASSPYSDRDYGYTFGSGTRLTVV.

The rearrangement links TRBV5-1 to TRBJ2-1, with TRBD2 matching over 9 bases. Per germline, CDR1 SGHRS and CDR2 YFSETQ. The CDR3 runs to 14 residues. The V gene end was trimmed by 5 bases and the J gene end by 13 bases; junction bases not matched to a gene: 13. CDR3 sequence (DNA): TGCGCCAGCAGAACCGCTAGCGGGGAAACTTATCAGTTCTTC. It translates to CASRTASGETYQFF. Variable domain in full (rest from reference TRBV5-1 and TRBJ2-1): KAGVTQTPRYLIKTRGQQVTLSCSPISGHRSVSWYQQTPGQGLQFLFEYFSETQRNKGNFPGRFSGRQFSNSRSEMNVSTLELGDSALYLCASRTASGETYQFFGPGTRLTVL.

CDR3 DNA: TGCAGCGTGGTTGGACTAGCGGGGTGGACTTACAATGAGCAGTTCTTC. This gives the protein CSVVGLAGWTYNEQFF. The chain links TRBV29-1 to TRBJ2-1, with 12 bases matching TRBD2. Per the germline V gene, CDR1 is SQVTM and CDR2 is ANQGSEA. The CDR3 length is 16 residues. V lost 6 bases, J lost 4 bases, and 10 bases stayed unmatched.

The genes are TRBV7-9 and TRBJ2-7; weak D call: TRBD1 (6 bases). This CDR3 has 14 residues. Trimming took 5 bases from V and 3 from J, leaving 14 bases between them. Germline V gene data show CDR1 as SEHNR and CDR2 as FQNEAQ (reference sequence). This CDR3 reads CASSPSHRDYEQYV. The CDR3, as DNA: TGTGCCAGCAGCCCATCTCACAGGGACTACGAGCAGTACGTC.

This clone was seen only a few times. The chain employs TRBV21-1 and TRBJ1-1; the table names TRBD1, a call not compared with the DNA. TRBV21-1 has pseudogene status. The CDR3 is 13 amino acids. CDR3 sequence (DNA): TGTGCCAGCAGCAAGCAAAGGGGCACTGAAGCTTTCTTT. It yields the protein CASSKQRGTEAFF.

This sequence joins TRBV24-1 and TRBJ2-2; 7 bases are a match to TRBD1. V lost 3 bases, J lost 4 bases, and 10 bases stayed unmatched. The CDR3 covers 17 residues. Germline CDR1 and CDR2: KGHDR and SFDVKD. The CDR3 loop is CATSDRLTGDPTGELFF. In DNA form, the CDR3 reads TGTGCCACCAGTGATCGACTCACAGGGGATCCCACCGGGGAGCTGTTTTTT.

The rearrangement joins TRBV11-2 to TRBJ1-2; D ambiguous. V shed 5 bases and J shed 2 bases, with 15 bases lying between them. The CDR3 spans 15 residues. The germline CDR1 and CDR2 sequences are SGHAT and FQNNGV. CDR3 DNA: TGTGCCAGCAGCGCCTCGGCCCAGGCAAACTATGGCTACACCTTC. This gives the protein CASSASAQANYGYTF.

J is TRBJ1-1 and V is TRBV7-2, with D uncertain. This CDR3 contains 14 residues. Germline V CDR1 and CDR2: SGHTA, FQGNSA. V lost 2 bases and J lost 0, with 7 bases in between. The CDR3 loop is CASSLYHMNTEAFF. The DNA for the CDR3 is TGTGCCAGCAGCTTATATCACATGAACACTGAAGCTTTCTTT. The full variable domain, with the rest looked up from reference TRBV7-2 and TRBJ1-1, is GAGVSQSPSNKVTEKGKDVELRCDPISGHTALYWYRQSLGQGLEFLIYFQGNSAPDKSGLPSDRFSAERTGGSVSTLTIQRTQQEDSAVYLCASSLYHMNTEAFFGQGTRLTVV.

The sample holds a few counts of this clone. This chain uses TRBV18 with TRBJ1-6; D gene unclear. Looked up from germline, CDR1 is KGHSH and CDR2 is LQKENI. Trimming cost V 5 bases and J 10 bases, with 15 bases left between them. This CDR3 has 14 amino acids. The CDR3 region is CASSRLGEGSPLHF. The CDR3 DNA reads as TGTGCCAGCTCAAGGTTGGGAGAAGGGTCACCCCTCCACTTT.

The chain uses TRBV28 and TRBJ2-2; the D gene is possibly TRBD1 (5 bases). Germline CDR1 reads MDHEN; CDR2 reads SYDVKM. V was shortened by 7 bases and J by 4 bases, with 10 bases between the two germline ends. CDR3 length: 13 amino acids. The CDR3 spells CASKGQLTGELFF. CDR3 DNA sequence: TGTGCCAGCAAGGGGCAGCTCACCGGGGAGCTGTTTTTT.

The chain combines TRBV6-5 with TRBJ1-5; D is undetermined. Trimming removed 6 bases at V and 2 bases at J, with 14 bases between. Germline V gene lookup returns CDR1 MNHEY and CDR2 SVGAGI. CDR3 length: 15 amino acids. CDR3 coding DNA: TGTGCCAGCAGATCCCTAGTCGAGGGCAATCAGCCCCAGCATTTT. This encodes CASRSLVEGNQPQHF.

Only a few counts were recorded for this clone. CDR3 sequence (DNA): TGTGCCAGCACCGGTAGGGGCGTCCAAGATACGCAGTATTTT. Protein: CASTGRGVQDTQYF. The chain couples TRBV5-5 to TRBJ2-3; D possibly corresponds to TRBD1 (5 bases). V shed 6 bases and J shed 5 bases, with 16 bases lying between them. CDR1 is SGHKS and CDR2 is YYEKEE in the germline V gene (reference sequence). The CDR3 runs to 14 residues.

J is TRBJ1-5 and V is TRBV19; 7 nucleotides align to TRBD1. From germline, CDR1 is LNHDA and CDR2 SQIVND (reference sequence). CDR3 length: 14 amino acids. The V and J ends lost 10 bases and 7 bases, in that order; junction bases with no gene match: 13. The DNA of the CDR3 is TGTGCCACCCAACGACAGGGCAGGGGACAGCCCCAGCATTTT. It encodes CATQRQGRGQPQHF.

This rearrangement joins TRBV3-1 (or the pseudogene TRBV3-2) to TRBJ2-2, with 9 positions matching TRBD2. Germline CDR1 is LGHDT and CDR2 is YNNKEL (reference sequence). There are 17 residues in the CDR3. V was clipped by 1 base and J by 2 bases; unmatched bases: 5. The CDR3 protein is CASSQAWRGGNTGELFF. Here the CDR3 DNA reads TGTGCCAGCAGCCAAGCTTGGCGGGGGGGTAACACCGGGGAGCTGTTTTTT.

This chain connects TRBV24-1 to TRBJ1-2, with unresolved D. Germline V gene lookup returns CDR1 KGHDR and CDR2 SFDVKD. The CDR3 length is 12 residues. The V end lost 4 bases, the J end lost 3 bases, and 5 bases lay between the germline ends. CDR3 DNA: TGTGCCACCAGTGACATGTACTATGGCTACACCTTC. It translates to CATSDMYYGYTF.

The chain is built from TRBV28 and TRBJ2-7, with TRBD1 as a possible D gene (6 bases). Trimming shortened V by 8 bases and J by 0 bases, and 20 bases separated the two germline ends. The CDR3 length is 16 residues. Germline V gene lookup returns CDR1 MDHEN and CDR2 SYDVKM. CDR3 sequence reads: CASSSGQTSSSYEQYV. CDR3 coding DNA: TGTGCCAGCTCGTCGGGACAAACGTCAAGCTCCTACGAGCAGTACGTC.

The genes are TRBV19 and TRBJ1-1, with D perhaps TRBD1 (6 bases). Germline assignment: CDR1 LNHDA and CDR2 SQIVND (reference sequence). Deletions cut 3 bases from V and 4 bases from J, with 12 bases between. CDR3 size: 14 residues. CDR3 protein: CASSIRQARTEAFF. CDR3 DNA: TGTGCCAGTAGTATCAGACAGGCTCGCACTGAAGCTTTCTTT.

This clone was counted a few times. The chain carries TRBV19 and TRBJ2-3; D is uncertain. The CDR3 totals 14 residues. Between the trimmed V and J ends, which lost 8 bases and 0 bases, there was a span of 12 bases. The germline V gene encodes CDR1 LNHDA and CDR2 SQIVND (reference sequence). CDR3 nucleotides: TGTGCCAGTCAACTCCAAACTAGCACAGATACGCAGTATTTT. This sequence encodes CASQLQTSTDTQYF.

This clone was detected many times. This rearrangement joins TRBV6-4 to TRBJ2-1; TRBD2 might be the D (6 bases). From germline, CDR1 is MRHNA and CDR2 SNTAGT. This CDR3 is built from 15 residues. Trimming shortened V by 0 bases and J by 6 bases, and 12 bases separated the two germline ends. CDR3 DNA sequence: TGTGCCAGCAGTGACTCGAGGGACTTCAGCAATGAGCAGTTCTTC. It yields the protein CASSDSRDFSNEQFF.

V is TRBV28 and J is TRBJ1-1, with D possibly TRBD1 on 6 matching bases. Between the trimmed V and J ends, which lost 5 bases and 2 bases, there was a span of 15 bases. Germline CDR1 MDHEN, CDR2 SYDVKM. This CDR3 comprises 15 residues. DNA of the CDR3: TGTGCCAGCAGTCGAGGGGGGGGCGGAAACACTGAAGCTTTCTTT. Translating it yields CASSRGGGGNTEAFF.

This chain's CDR3 is CASSLHRGGVGNTIYF. As DNA, the CDR3 is TGTGCCAGCAGCCTCCATCGGGGGGGGGTCGGAAACACCATATATTTT. The genes are TRBV3-1 (or the pseudogene TRBV3-2) and TRBJ1-3; D possibly corresponds to TRBD1 (5 bases). This CDR3 is built from 16 residues. Trimming took 4 bases from V and 4 from J, leaving 17 bases between them. Germline-derived CDR1 and CDR2 are LGHDT and YNNKEL (reference sequence).

The chain has TRBV3-1 (or the pseudogene TRBV3-2) and TRBJ2-5; 10 positions agree with TRBD2. The CDR3 loop spans 14 amino acids. Trimming removed 6 bases from V and 5 bases from J; junction bases left unmatched: 6. CDR1 is LGHDT and CDR2 is YNNKEL in the germline V gene (reference sequence). CDR3 protein: CASRSGGAAETQYF. The CDR3 DNA is TGTGCCAGCAGGAGCGGGGGGGCCGCGGAGACCCAGTACTTC.

The V gene is TRBV6-5, the J gene TRBJ2-7; no clear D gene. V shed 0 bases and J shed 1 base, with 7 bases lying between them. CDR3 length: 14 residues. Germline CDR1 reads MNHEY; CDR2 reads SVGAGI. The CDR3 loop reads CASSYSAVSYEQYV. Here the CDR3 DNA reads TGTGCCAGCAGTTACTCTGCGGTTTCCTACGAGCAGTACGTC.

The chain links TRBV19 to TRBJ2-1, with D tentatively TRBD1 (5 bases). The V gene lost 8 bases and the J gene lost 6 bases, with 17 bases spanning the gap. This CDR3 has 14 residues. Looked up from germline, CDR1 is LNHDA and CDR2 is SQIVND (reference sequence). The CDR3 DNA follows: TGTGCCAGTCTTGGTGCAGGGCTAGGCAATGAGCAGTTCTTC. Residues: CASLGAGLGNEQFF.

This chain uses TRBV28 with TRBJ1-1; D gene unclear. The V gene's germline CDR1 is MDHEN and CDR2 SYDVKM. The length of the CDR3 is 13 residues. V shed 5 bases and J shed 0 bases, with 7 bases lying between them. CDR3 nucleotides: TGTGCCAGCAGTGAGGTCATGAACACTGAAGCTTTCTTT. This codes for CASSEVMNTEAFF.

The chain is built from TRBV7-8 and TRBJ2-7; D is possibly TRBD1 (6 bases). This CDR3 spans 15 amino acids. From germline, CDR1 is SGHVS and CDR2 FQNEAQ. V lost 5 bases to trimming and J lost 3 bases, with 17 bases between them. CDR3 coding DNA: TGTGCCAGCAGCACAGCGCCGGGACACTTCTACGAGCAGTACGTC. Translated: CASSTAPGHFYEQYV.